The source of this TCR beta chain is a study of early T cells in non-severe SARS-CoV-2 infection. Study-wide context: Unsorted whole-blood RNA was sequenced in bulk, leaving chains unpaired. Study observations and caveats: Anti-spike CD8 responses were favored by VDJdb matching, which missed private and CD4 specificities.

This clonotype showed up many times. The target antigen is unknown. Trimming stripped 1 base from V and 4 bases from J, with 7 bases between. The CDR3 contains 13 residues. Germline V gene data show CDR1 as SGHTA and CDR2 as FQGNSA. Individual cDNA molecules carried attached unique molecular identifiers. TCRdb reprocessed the 5' RACE reads with MiXCR, giving one entry per CDR3 protein. The table records some 38,000 distinct CDR3 sequences, 3.5% to 5% of them present only once. The sequence derives from an adult who was a healthcare worker with PCR-confirmed SARS-CoV-2 infection or an uninfected control (not recorded which). Sequenced: whole blood. This chain links TRBV7-2 with TRBJ1-2; D might be TRBD1 (5 bases). The CDR3 spells CASSLVQGYGYTF. DNA of the CDR3: TGTGCCAGCAGCTTAGTGCAGGGCTATGGCTACACCTTC.